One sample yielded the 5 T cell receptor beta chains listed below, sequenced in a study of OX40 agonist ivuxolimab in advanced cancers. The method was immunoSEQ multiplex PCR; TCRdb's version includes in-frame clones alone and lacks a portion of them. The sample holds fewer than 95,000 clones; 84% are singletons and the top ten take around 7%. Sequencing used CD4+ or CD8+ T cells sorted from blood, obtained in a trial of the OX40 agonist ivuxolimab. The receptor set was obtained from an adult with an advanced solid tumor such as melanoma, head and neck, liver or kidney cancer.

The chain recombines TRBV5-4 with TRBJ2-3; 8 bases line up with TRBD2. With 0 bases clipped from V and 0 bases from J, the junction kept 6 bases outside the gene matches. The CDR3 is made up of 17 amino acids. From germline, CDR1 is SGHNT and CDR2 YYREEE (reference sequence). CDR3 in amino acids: CASSLGTSRFSTDTQYF. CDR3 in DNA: TGTGCCAGCAGCTTGGGGACTAGCCGGTTTAGCACAGATACGCAGTATTTT.

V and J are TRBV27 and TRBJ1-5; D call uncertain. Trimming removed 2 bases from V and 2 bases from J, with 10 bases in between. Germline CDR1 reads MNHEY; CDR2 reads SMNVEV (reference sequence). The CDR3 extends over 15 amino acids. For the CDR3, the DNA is TGTGCCAGCAGTTTACGGGGATCAGGCAATCAGCCCCAGCATTTT. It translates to CASSLRGSGNQPQHF.

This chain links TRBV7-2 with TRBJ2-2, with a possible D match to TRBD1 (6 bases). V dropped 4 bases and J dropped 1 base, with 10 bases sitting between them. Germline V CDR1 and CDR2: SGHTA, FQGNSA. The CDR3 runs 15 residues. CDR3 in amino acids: CASSSTGWNTGELFF. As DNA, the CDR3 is TGTGCCAGCAGCTCCACAGGGTGGAACACCGGGGAGCTGTTTTTT.

The CDR3 spells CSAGGLGEQYV. The CDR3 DNA sequence: TGCAGTGCTGGAGGCTTGGGCGAGCAGTACGTC. This chain links TRBV20-1 with TRBJ2-7, with D maybe TRBD2 (5 bases). Trimming pared 5 bases from V and 6 bases from J, leaving 11 bases between. Germline-derived CDR1 and CDR2 are DFQATT and SNEGSKA (reference sequence). This CDR3 has 11 residues.

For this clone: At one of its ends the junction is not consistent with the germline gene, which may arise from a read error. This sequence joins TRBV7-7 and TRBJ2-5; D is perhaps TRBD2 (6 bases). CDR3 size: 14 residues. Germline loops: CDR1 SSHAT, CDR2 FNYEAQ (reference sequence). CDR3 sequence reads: CASSLAEGGETQYF. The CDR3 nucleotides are TGTGCTAGCAGCTTAGCGGAAGGTGGGGAGACCCAGTACTTC.